This T cell receptor (beta chain) was found in a study of T cells after yellow fever vaccination. Study-level background: Libraries from low-cell-number fractions were prepared with the SMART-Seq v4 Ultra Low Input RNA kit.

From the 5' RACE reads, TCRdb called clonotypes with MiXCR, one entry per CDR3 protein. The sample yields some 120,000 distinct CDR3 sequences, more than 7.5% seen once. The CDR3 runs to 11 residues. The V gene's germline CDR1 is DFQATT and CDR2 SNEGSKA (reference sequence). Concerning this clonotype: Antigen: not known. One end of the junction does not line up with germline, which may come from a read error.

General study results and limits: Most clones from primary vaccination were detected again post-booster (approximately 97% CD4, 88% CD8).

The receptor was derived from a man aged 18 to 29 who received the YFV17D yellow fever vaccine. The rearrangement uses TRBV20-1 and TRBJ1-1, with 9 bases that match TRBD1. This specimen was CD8+ T cells sorted from PBMCs, taken on the day of the yellow fever booster vaccination. The CDR3 DNA reads TGCAGTGCTCTCACAGGGGGCGAAGCTTTTTTT. Protein: CSALTGGEAFF.